This is a list of T cell receptor beta chains from one sample in a study of identical twins. TCRdb analysed the 5' RACE reads with MiXCR anew, one entry per CDR3 protein. The table has just over 500,000 distinct CDR3 sequences, 20% to 25% seen once. The same data also contributed to another study, on T cells expressing NK-cell markers.

The sample taken for sequencing was CD4+ T cells sorted from blood. All receptors derive from a woman younger than 30 in good health. The CDR3 runs from the conserved cysteine through the conserved F or W. The D gene is left open where the match is weak. A clone size is listed for some rows: how often the clone was seen (once, few, many), or a class if it is expanded.

>TRBJ1-1|NA|NA|TRBV6-5
CASSYSTGQAFF
TGTGCCAGCAGTTACTCGACGGGGCAAGCTTTCTTT
>TRBJ2-5|NA|TRBD2|TRBV7-7
CASSRTRGETQYF
TGTGCCAGCAGCAGGACTAGAGGAGAGACCCAGTACTTC
>TRBJ2-7|NA|NA|TRBV6-5
CASSYSSFAQGSEQYF
TGTGCCAGCAGTTACTCGAGTTTCGCCCAAGGCTCCGAGCAGTACTTC
>TRBJ2-3|NA|TRBD2|TRBV29-1
CSVERLAGSTDTQYF
TGCAGCGTTGAACGCCTAGCGGGTAGCACAGATACGCAGTATTTT
>TRBJ2-1|few|TRBD2|TRBV7-9
CASSSTGTSGHNEQFF
TGTGCCAGCAGCAGCACCGGGACTAGCGGACACAATGAGCAGTTCTTC
>TRBJ2-1|few|NA|TRBV20-1
CTPHVKVFF
TGCACCCCACACGTGAAGGTGTTCTTC
>TRBJ1-5|NA|TRBD1|TRBV20-1
CSARPGQGNQPQHF
TGCAGTGCTAGACCCGGACAGGGCAATCAGCCCCAGCATTTT
>TRBJ2-3|NA|TRBD2|TRBV18
CASSPAGGGTDTQYF
TGTGCCAGCTCACCCGCGGGGGGTGGCACAGATACGCAGTATTTT
>TRBJ2-1|NA|NA|TRBV6-1
CASYNSGKSYNEQFF
TGTGCCAGTTACAACAGCGGAAAGTCCTACAATGAGCAGTTCTTC
>TRBJ2-7|NA|TRBD1|TRBV12-3/TRBV12-4
CASSLSGQGAEQYF
TGTGCCAGCAGTCTGTCGGGACAGGGGGCCGAGCAGTACTTC
>TRBJ2-2|NA|TRBD1|TRBV9
CASSPQGTGRTGELFF
TGTGCCAGCAGCCCTCAGGGGACAGGAAGAACCGGGGAGCTGTTTTTT
>TRBJ2-5|NA|NA|TRBV30
CAWSDRTSQGVTQYF
TGTGCCTGGAGTGATAGGACTAGCCAGGGGGTGACCCAGTACTTC
>TRBJ1-1|NA|TRBD1|TRBV29-1
CSESGQLGTEAFF
TGCAGCGAATCGGGACAGTTGGGCACTGAAGCTTTCTTT
>TRBJ2-5|NA|TRBD2|TRBV5-1
CASSLNPPYSGGGGETQYF
TGCGCCAGCAGCTTGAACCCCCCATACAGCGGGGGAGGAGGAGAGACCCAGTACTTC
>TRBJ1-1|few|NA|TRBV20-1
CSARESWMNTEAFF
TGCAGTGCTAGAGAAAGTTGGATGAACACTGAAGCTTTCTTT
>TRBJ2-3|few|TRBD2|TRBV20-1
CSAIAGGQYF
TGCAGTGCTATAGCGGGGGGGCAGTATTTT
>TRBJ1-1|NA|NA|TRBV27
CASRPPTIGTEAFF
TGTGCCAGCAGGCCCCCCACTATTGGGACTGAAGCTTTCTTT
>TRBJ2-3|NA|TRBD2|TRBV20-1
CSALLARPIDTQYF
TGCAGTGCTCTACTAGCGAGGCCGATAGATACGCAGTATTTT
>TRBJ1-2|many|TRBD1|TRBV5-6
CASFYPGQAYGYTF
TGTGCCAGCTTCTACCCGGGACAGGCCTATGGCTACACCTTC
>TRBJ2-5|NA|NA|TRBV11-2
CASSRALQETQYF
TGTGCCAGCAGCCGAGCTCTCCAAGAGACCCAGTACTTC
>TRBJ1-4|NA|NA|TRBV20-1
CSARGQKNEKLFF
TGCAGTGCTAGAGGGCAGAAGAATGAAAAACTGTTTTTT
>TRBJ2-2|few|NA|TRBV15
CATSTRGTGELFF
TGTGCCACCAGCACCCGTGGGACCGGGGAGCTGTTTTTT
>TRBJ2-5|NA|NA|TRBV20-1
CSARDPARGETQYF
TGCAGTGCTAGAGACCCCGCTAGGGGGGAGACCCAGTACTTC
>TRBJ2-1|few|NA|TRBV9
CASSVGQFNEQFF
TGTGCCAGCAGCGTAGGGCAGTTCAATGAGCAGTTCTTC
>TRBJ2-3|few|NA|TRBV27
CASSWRGFPSTDTQYF
TGTGCCAGCAGTTGGAGAGGGTTTCCTAGCACAGATACGCAGTATTTT
>TRBJ2-1|NA|NA|TRBV18
CASSLLGRGHNEQFF
TGTGCCAGCTCTCTTCTGGGGAGGGGGCACAATGAGCAGTTCTTC
>TRBJ1-3|few|NA|TRBV10-2
CASRPTGDSGNTIYF
TGCGCCAGCAGACCGACAGGCGACTCTGGAAACACCATATATTTT
>TRBJ2-7|NA|TRBD2|TRBV20-1
CSAKVGGVYEQYF
TGCAGTGCGAAAGTCGGGGGGGTTTACGAGCAGTACTTC
>TRBJ1-6|NA|TRBD1|TRBV20-1
CSAIGQVNSPLHF
TGCAGTGCTATTGGACAGGTCAATTCACCCCTCCATTTT
>TRBJ2-3|few|TRBD2|TRBV12-3/TRBV12-4
CASSLTLKGRARTDTQYF
TGTGCCAGCAGCCTGACCTTAAAAGGGAGGGCCAGGACAGATACGCAGTATTTT
>TRBJ2-7|NA|TRBD1|TRBV5-1
CASSRTGVAYEQYF
TGCGCCAGCAGTAGAACAGGGGTTGCCTACGAGCAGTACTTC
>TRBJ2-7|NA|TRBD2|TRBV12-3/TRBV12-4
CASRSGTSVYEQYF
TGTGCCAGCAGGTCCGGGACTAGCGTCTACGAGCAGTACTTC
>TRBJ1-1|NA|NA|TRBV21-1
CASSTSRGRVPPNEAFF
TGTGCCAGCAGCACGTCCAGGGGGCGCGTCCCTCCCAATGAAGCTTTCTTT
>TRBJ2-7|NA|NA|TRBV24-1
CATASEKYF
TGTGCCACCGCCAGCGAAAAGTACTTC
>TRBJ2-1|few|TRBD1|TRBV7-9
CASSLAGTGNHNEQFF
TGTGCCAGCAGCTTAGCCGGGACAGGGAACCACAATGAGCAGTTCTTC
>TRBJ1-4|few|TRBD1|TRBV20-1
CSARNSIWDRENEKLFF
TGCAGTGCTAGAAACTCGATCTGGGACAGGGAAAACGAAAAACTGTTTTTT
>TRBJ2-5|NA|NA|TRBV14
CASSQDRAGLYPETQYF
TGTGCCAGCAGCCAAGATCGGGCGGGATTATATCCGGAGACCCAGTACTTC
>TRBJ2-1|few|TRBD2|TRBV7-9
CASSPIGLAAQFF
TGTGCCAGCAGCCCAATCGGACTAGCGGCGCAGTTCTTC
>TRBJ2-1|many|TRBD2|TRBV4-3
CASSQDVVSTSGYNEQFF
TGCGCCAGCAGCCAAGATGTAGTATCGACTAGCGGGTACAATGAGCAGTTCTTC
>TRBJ1-2|few|NA|TRBV21-1
CASSGKTGFSYTF
TGTGCCAGCAGCGGGAAGACAGGGTTCAGCTACACCTTC
>TRBJ1-2|few|NA|TRBV11-1
CASSLAGGIRINNYGYTF
TGTGCCAGCAGCTTAGCCGGGGGCATCCGTATAAATAACTATGGCTACACCTTC
>TRBJ1-2|few|NA|TRBV27
CAGVGYTF
TGTGCAGGGGTTGGCTACACCTTC
>TRBJ2-3|NA|NA|TRBV20-1
CSAGATLTDTQYF
TGCAGTGCGGGGGCGACTCTCACAGATACGCAGTATTTT
>TRBJ2-1|NA|NA|TRBV20-1
CSILPLGGGPDEQFF
TGCAGTATTCTTCCCCTGGGAGGGGGGCCCGATGAGCAGTTCTTC
>TRBJ2-3|many|NA|TRBV20-1
CSVTLTDTQYF
TGCAGTGTGACGCTCACAGATACGCAGTATTTT
>TRBJ1-1|few|TRBD1|TRBV7-2
CASSRATGKTEAFF
TGTGCCAGCAGCCGAGCGACAGGGAAAACTGAAGCTTTCTTT
>TRBJ2-7|NA|NA|TRBV2
CASSAEGGAYEQYF
TGTGCCAGCAGTGCCGAGGGCGGAGCCTACGAGCAGTACTTC
>TRBJ2-3|NA|NA|TRBV7-2
CASSFSLATDTQYF
TGTGCCAGCAGCTTCAGTCTAGCGACAGATACGCAGTATTTT
>TRBJ2-1|few|TRBD2|TRBV20-1
CTALASGDNEQFF
TGCACCGCCCTAGCTAGCGGGGACAATGAGCAGTTCTTC
>TRBJ1-5|NA|NA|TRBV7-2
CASSYPYSNQPQHF
TGTGCCAGCAGCTACCCCTATAGCAATCAGCCCCAGCATTTT
>TRBJ2-3|NA|TRBD2|TRBV6-1
CASSEPTGTSRMMHTQYF
TGTGCCAGCAGTGAACCTACAGGGACTAGTCGAATGATGCATACGCAGTATTTT
>TRBJ2-1|NA|TRBD2|TRBV2
CARGLAGAKGKGSSYNEQFF
TGTGCCAGGGGACTAGCGGGAGCCAAGGGAAAGGGCTCTTCCTACAATGAGCAGTTCTTC
>TRBJ2-1|NA|TRBD2|TRBV12-3/TRBV12-4
CASRSGAYEQFF
TGTGCCAGCAGGAGCGGGGCTTATGAGCAGTTCTTC
>TRBJ2-5|NA|TRBD2|TRBV20-1
CSALAGETQYF
TGCAGTGCTTTAGCGGGAGAGACCCAGTACTTC
>TRBJ1-2|few|NA|TRBV29-1
CSVWPRPDGYTF
TGCAGCGTTTGGCCCCGGCCGGATGGCTACACCTTC
>TRBJ2-5|NA|NA|TRBV7-3
CASSPSWQETQYF
TGTGCCAGCAGCCCGAGCTGGCAAGAGACCCAGTACTTC
>TRBJ2-3|few|NA|TRBV15
CAARLDTQYF
TGTGCCGCACGGTTGGATACGCAGTATTTT
>TRBJ2-3|NA|TRBD2|TRBV10-3
CAAVAGDRGTQYF
TGTGCCGCCGTAGCGGGAGACCGTGGGACGCAGTATTTT